The present T cell receptor (beta chain) was sequenced within a study of T cells in localized non-small cell lung cancer. The table came from immunoSEQ multiplex PCR; TCRdb's copy has only in-frame clones and leaves some out. The sample contains over 2,000 clones, approximately 44% of which appear only once. The CDR3 has 14 amino acids. Study-wide findings and caveats: Adjacent lung was found to contain a median approximately 50 of the top 100 tumor clones. Highest T cell clonality was seen in uninvolved adjacent lung, surpassing that measured in tumor. A denser population of T cells in blood accompanied longer overall survival.

Turning to this clone: Its antigen is as yet unknown.

The starting material was lung tumor tissue, obtained before any cancer treatment. This receptor was taken from a woman aged 40-75 years with stage II squamous cell lung carcinoma. The V call is TRBV1, the J call TRBJ1-1; the tabulated D call, TRBD1, remains unverified against the DNA. TRBV1 is recorded as a pseudogene. The CDR3 here is CASSQDSGNTEAFF. CDR3 DNA: TGCGCCAGCAGCCAAGATTCAGGTAACACTGAAGCTTTCTTT.